This T cell receptor beta chain was sequenced in a study of shared clonotypes between healthy human individuals. Study in general: The cohort had two women and a few men, ages 18 to 49. For every donor, three CD4 naive, three CD4 memory, two CD8 naive and one CD8 memory plates were used. Broader study findings: Naive subsets usually exceeded memory subsets in estimated richness. Against clonotypes common to all four donors, non-shared ones had lower generation probabilities.

Only in-frame clones appear in the TCRdb table, and some are missing; sequencing was by immunoSEQ multiplex PCR. This sample has a few million clones, with 92% found just once. Worth noting for this clone: Its specificity is unknown.

Germline values: CDR1 SNHLY, CDR2 FYNNEI. CDR3 size: 15 residues. V lost 7 bases to trimming and J lost 9 bases; unmatched junction nucleotides: 12. Material: naive CD4+ T cells from PBMCs. Subset denoted: CD45RA+ positively selected. The sequence was obtained from a man aged 18 to 30 in good health. Some clones in this sample may be carry-over from other donors' samples. The chain links TRBV2 to TRBJ2-1; TRBD2 aligns across 10 bases. The CDR3 protein is CASNPGLAGVGEQFF. DNA for the CDR3: TGTGCCAGCAACCCCGGGCTAGCGGGAGTTGGTGAGCAGTTCTTC.